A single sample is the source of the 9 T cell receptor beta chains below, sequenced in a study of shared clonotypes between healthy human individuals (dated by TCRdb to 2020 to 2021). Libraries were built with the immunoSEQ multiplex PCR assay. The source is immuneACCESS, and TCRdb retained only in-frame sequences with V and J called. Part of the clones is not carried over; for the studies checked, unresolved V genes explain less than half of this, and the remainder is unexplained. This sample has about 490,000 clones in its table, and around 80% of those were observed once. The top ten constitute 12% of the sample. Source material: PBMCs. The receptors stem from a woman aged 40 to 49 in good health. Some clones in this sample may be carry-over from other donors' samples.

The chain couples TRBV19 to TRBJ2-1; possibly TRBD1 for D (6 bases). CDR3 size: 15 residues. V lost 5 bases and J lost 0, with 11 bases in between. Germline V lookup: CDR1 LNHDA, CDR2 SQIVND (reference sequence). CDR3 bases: TGTGCCAGTAGTCTCGAGGGGGACTCCTACAATGAGCAGTTCTTC. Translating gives CASSLEGDSYNEQFF.

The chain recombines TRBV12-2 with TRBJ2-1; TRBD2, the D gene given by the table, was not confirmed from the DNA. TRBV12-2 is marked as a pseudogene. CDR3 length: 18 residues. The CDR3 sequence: CASRLPGYCGRNYNEQFF. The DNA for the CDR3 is TGTGCAAGTCGCTTACCGGGATATTGCGGGAGAAACTACAATGAGCAGTTCTTC.

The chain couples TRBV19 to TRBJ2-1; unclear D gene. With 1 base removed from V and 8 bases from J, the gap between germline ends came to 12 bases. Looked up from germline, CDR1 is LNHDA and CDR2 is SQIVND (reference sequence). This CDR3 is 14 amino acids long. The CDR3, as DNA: TGTGCCAGTAGTATAGGAAGTAGCCTGGATGAGCAGTTCTTC. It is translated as CASSIGSSLDEQFF.

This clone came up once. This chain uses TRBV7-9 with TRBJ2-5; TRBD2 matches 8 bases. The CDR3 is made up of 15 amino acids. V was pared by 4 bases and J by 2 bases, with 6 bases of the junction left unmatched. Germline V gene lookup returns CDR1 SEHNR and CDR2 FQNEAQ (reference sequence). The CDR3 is CASSSPGGVQETQYF. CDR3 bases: TGTGCCAGCAGCTCCCCCGGGGGGGTACAAGAGACCCAGTACTTC.

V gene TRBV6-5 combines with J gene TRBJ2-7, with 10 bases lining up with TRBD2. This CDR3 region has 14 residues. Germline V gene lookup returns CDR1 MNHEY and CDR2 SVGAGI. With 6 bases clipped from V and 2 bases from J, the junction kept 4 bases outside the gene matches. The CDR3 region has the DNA TGTGCCAGCAGCCCTAGCGGGAGTACCTACGAGCAGTACTTC. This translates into CASSPSGSTYEQYF.

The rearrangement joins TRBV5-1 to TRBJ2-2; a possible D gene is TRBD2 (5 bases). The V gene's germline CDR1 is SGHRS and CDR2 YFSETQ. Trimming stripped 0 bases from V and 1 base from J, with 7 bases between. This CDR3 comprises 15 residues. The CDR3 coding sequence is TGCGCCAGCAGCTTGGCGAGCGGGAACACCGGGGAGCTGTTTTTT. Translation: CASSLASGNTGELFF.

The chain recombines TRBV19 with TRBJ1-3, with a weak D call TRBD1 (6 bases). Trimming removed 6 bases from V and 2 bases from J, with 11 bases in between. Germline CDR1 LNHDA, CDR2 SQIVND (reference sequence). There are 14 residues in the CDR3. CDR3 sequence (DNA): TGTGCCAGTAGCCCGACAGGTCCTGGAAACACCATATATTTT. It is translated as CASSPTGPGNTIYF. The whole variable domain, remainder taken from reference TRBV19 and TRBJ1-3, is DGGITQSPKYLFRKEGQNVTLSCEQNLNHDAMYWYRQDPGQGLRLIYYSQIVNDFQKGDIAEGYSVSREKKESFPLTVTSAQKNPTAFYLCASSPTGPGNTIYFGEGSWLTVV.

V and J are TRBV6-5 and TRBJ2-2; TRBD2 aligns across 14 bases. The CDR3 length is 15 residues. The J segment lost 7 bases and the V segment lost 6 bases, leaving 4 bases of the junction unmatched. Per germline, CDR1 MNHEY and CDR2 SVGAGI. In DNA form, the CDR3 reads TGTGCCAGCAGGGGACTAGCGGGAGTAGGCGGGGAGCTGTTTTTT. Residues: CASRGLAGVGGELFF.

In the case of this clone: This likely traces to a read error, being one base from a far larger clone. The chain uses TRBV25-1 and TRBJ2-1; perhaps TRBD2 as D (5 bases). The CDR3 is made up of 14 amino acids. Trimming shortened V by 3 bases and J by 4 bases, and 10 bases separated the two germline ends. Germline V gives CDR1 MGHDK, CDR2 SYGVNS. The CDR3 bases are TGTGCCAGCAGTGACAGCGGATTTTACAATGAGCAGTTCTTC. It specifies CASSDSGFYNEQFF.